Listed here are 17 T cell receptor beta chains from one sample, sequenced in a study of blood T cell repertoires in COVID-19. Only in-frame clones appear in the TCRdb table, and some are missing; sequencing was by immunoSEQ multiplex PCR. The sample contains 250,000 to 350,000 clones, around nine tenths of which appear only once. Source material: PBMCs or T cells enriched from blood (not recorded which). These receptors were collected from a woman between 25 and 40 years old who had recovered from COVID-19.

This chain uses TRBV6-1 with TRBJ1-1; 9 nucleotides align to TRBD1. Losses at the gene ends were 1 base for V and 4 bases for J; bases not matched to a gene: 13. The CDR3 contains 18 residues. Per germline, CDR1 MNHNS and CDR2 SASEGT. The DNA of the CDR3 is TGTGCCAGCAGTGAAGTACCAGGGGGTGGACAGGGGAGCACTGAAGCTTTCTTT. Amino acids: CASSEVPGGGQGSTEAFF.

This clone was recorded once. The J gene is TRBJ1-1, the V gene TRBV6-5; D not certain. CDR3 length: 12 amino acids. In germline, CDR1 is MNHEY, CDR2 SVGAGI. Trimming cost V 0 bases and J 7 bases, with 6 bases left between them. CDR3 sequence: CASSYSGSEAFF. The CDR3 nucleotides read TGTGCCAGCAGTTACTCAGGGAGTGAAGCTTTCTTT.

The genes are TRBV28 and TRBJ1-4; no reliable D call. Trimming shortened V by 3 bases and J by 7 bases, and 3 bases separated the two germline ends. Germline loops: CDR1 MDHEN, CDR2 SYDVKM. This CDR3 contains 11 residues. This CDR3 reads CASSFSEKLFF. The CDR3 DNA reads TGTGCCAGCAGTTTTAGTGAAAAACTGTTTTTT.

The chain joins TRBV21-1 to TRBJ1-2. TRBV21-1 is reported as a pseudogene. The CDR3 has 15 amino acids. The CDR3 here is CASSRKRKANYGYTF. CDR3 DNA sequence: TGTGCCAGCAGCCGAAAGCGGAAAGCTAACTATGGCTACACCTTC.

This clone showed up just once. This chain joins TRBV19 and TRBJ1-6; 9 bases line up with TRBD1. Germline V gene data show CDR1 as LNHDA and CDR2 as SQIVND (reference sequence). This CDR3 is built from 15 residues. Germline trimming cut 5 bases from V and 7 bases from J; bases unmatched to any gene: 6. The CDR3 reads CASSGATGGNSPLHF. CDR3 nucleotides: TGTGCCAGTAGTGGGGCGACAGGGGGGAATTCACCCCTCCACTTT.

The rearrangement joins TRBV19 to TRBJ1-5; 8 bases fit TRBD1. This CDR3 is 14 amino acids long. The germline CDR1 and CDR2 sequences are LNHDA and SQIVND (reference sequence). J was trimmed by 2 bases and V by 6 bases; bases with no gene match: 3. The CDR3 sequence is CASRPGGRNQPQHF. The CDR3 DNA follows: TGTGCCAGTAGACCAGGGGGCCGCAATCAGCCCCAGCATTTT.

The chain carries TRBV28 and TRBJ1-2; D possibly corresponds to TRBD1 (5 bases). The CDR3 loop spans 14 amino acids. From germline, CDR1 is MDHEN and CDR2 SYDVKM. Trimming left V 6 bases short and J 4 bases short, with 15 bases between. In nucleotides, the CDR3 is TGTGCCAGCAGCCCTTGGGGCGCTAGCTATGGCTACACCTTC. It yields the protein CASSPWGASYGYTF.

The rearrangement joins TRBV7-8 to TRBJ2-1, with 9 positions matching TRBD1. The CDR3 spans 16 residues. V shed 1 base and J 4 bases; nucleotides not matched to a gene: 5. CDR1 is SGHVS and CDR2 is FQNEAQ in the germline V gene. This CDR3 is CASSLEVGQGYNEQFF. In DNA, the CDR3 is TGTGCCAGCAGCTTAGAGGTGGGACAGGGATACAATGAGCAGTTCTTC.

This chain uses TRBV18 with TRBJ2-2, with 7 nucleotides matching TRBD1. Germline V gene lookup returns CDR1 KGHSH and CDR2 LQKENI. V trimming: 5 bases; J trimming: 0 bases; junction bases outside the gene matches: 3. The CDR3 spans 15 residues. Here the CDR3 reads CASSTGATNTGELFF. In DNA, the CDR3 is TGTGCCAGCTCAACAGGGGCTACGAACACCGGGGAGCTGTTTTTT.

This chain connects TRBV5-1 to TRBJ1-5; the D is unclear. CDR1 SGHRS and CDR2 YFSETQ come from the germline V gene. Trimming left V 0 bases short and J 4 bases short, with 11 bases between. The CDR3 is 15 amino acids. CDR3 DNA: TGCGCCAGCAGCTTGGATGGAGTATGGAATCAGCCCCAGCATTTT. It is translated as CASSLDGVWNQPQHF. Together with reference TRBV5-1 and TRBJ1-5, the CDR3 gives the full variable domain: KAGVTQTPRYLIKTRGQQVTLSCSPISGHRSVSWYQQTPGQGLQFLFEYFSETQRNKGNFPGRFSGRQFSNSRSEMNVSTLELGDSALYLCASSLDGVWNQPQHFGDGTRLSIL.

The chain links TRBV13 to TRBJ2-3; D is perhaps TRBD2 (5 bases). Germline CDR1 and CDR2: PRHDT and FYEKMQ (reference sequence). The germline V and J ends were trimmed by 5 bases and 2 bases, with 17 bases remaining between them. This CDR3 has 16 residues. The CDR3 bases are TGTGCCAGCAGCCCTCGCCTAGCTGGGAACACAGATACGCAGTATTTT. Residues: CASSPRLAGNTDTQYF. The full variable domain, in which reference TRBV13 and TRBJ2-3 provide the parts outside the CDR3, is AAGVIQSPRHLIKEKRETATLKCYPIPRHDTVYWYQQGPGQDPQFLISFYEKMQSDKGSIPDRFSAQQFSDYHSELNMSSLELGDSALYFCASSPRLAGNTDTQYFGPGTRLTVL.

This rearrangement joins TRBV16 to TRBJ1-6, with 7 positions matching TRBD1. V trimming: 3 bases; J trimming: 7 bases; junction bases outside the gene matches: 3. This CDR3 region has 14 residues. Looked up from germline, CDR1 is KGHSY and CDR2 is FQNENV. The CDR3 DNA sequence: TGTGCCAGCAGCCAGGACAGGTCCAATTCACCCCTCCACTTT. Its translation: CASSQDRSNSPLHF.

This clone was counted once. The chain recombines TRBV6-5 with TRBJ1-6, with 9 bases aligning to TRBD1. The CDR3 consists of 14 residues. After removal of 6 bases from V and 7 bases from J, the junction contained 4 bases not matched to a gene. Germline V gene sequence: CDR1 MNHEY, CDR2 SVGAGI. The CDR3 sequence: CASRGTGRNSPLHF. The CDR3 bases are TGTGCCAGCAGAGGGACAGGGAGAAATTCACCCCTCCACTTT.

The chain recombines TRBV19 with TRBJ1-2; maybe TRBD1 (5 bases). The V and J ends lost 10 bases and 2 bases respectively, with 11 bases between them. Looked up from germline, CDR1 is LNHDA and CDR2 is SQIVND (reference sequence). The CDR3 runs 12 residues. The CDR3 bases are TGTGCCACCCAGGGTGCAAACTATGGCTACACCTTC. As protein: CATQGANYGYTF.

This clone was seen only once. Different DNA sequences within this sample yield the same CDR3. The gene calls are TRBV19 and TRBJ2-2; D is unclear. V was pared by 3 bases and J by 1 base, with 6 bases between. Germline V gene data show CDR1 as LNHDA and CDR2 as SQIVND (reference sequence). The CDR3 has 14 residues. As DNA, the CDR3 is TGTGCCAGTAGTATTTCCGTGAACACCGGGGAGCTGTTTTTT. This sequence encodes CASSISVNTGELFF.

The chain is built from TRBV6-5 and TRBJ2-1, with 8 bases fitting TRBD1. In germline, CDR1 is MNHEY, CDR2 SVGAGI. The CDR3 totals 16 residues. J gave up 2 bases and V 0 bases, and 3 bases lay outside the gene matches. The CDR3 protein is CASSYSSRGPYNEQFF. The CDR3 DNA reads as TGTGCCAGCAGTTACTCGAGCAGGGGGCCCTACAATGAGCAGTTCTTC.

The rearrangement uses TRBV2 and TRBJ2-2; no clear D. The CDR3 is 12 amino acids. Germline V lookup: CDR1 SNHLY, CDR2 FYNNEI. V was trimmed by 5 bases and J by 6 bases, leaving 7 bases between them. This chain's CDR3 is CASSFVAGELFF. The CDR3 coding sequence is TGTGCCAGCAGTTTCGTCGCCGGGGAGCTGTTTTTT.